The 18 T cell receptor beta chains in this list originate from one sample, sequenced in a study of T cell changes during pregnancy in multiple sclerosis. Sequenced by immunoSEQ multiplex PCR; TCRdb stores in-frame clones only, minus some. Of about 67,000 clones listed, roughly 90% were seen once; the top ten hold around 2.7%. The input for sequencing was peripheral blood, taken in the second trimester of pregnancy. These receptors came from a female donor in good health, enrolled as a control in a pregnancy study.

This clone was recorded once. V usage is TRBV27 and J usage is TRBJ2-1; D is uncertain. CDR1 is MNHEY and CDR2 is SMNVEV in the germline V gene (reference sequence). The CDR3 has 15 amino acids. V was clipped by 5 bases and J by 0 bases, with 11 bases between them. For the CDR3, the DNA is TGTGCCAGCAGTACCTTAATGAGCTCCTACAATGAGCAGTTCTTC. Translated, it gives CASSTLMSSYNEQFF.

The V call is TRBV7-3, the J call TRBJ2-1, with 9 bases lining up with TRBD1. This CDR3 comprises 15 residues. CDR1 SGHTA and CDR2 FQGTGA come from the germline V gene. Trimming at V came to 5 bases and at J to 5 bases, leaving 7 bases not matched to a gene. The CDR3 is CASSRTGGFDNEQFF. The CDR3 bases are TGTGCCAGCAGCCGAACAGGGGGCTTCGACAATGAGCAGTTCTTC.

The CDR3 is CASSLQGTNEKLFF. The CDR3 nucleotides are TGTGCCAGCAGCTTACAGGGGACTAATGAAAAACTGTTTTTT. The chain couples TRBV7-2 to TRBJ1-4; the D gene is possibly TRBD1 (6 bases). Germline-derived CDR1 and CDR2 are SGHTA and FQGNSA. The length of the CDR3 is 14 residues. V shed 2 bases and J shed 2 bases, with 6 bases lying between them.

The CDR3 reads CASSPGRGAGGDTQYF. DNA for the CDR3: TGTGCCAGTAGTCCGGGTCGGGGGGCAGGTGGAGATACGCAGTATTTT. The V and J genes are TRBV19 and TRBJ2-3, with TRBD2 as a possible D gene (7 bases). Germline V gene sequence: CDR1 LNHDA, CDR2 SQIVND (reference sequence). This CDR3 has 16 amino acids. V was shortened by 5 bases and J by 5 bases, with 20 bases between the two germline ends.

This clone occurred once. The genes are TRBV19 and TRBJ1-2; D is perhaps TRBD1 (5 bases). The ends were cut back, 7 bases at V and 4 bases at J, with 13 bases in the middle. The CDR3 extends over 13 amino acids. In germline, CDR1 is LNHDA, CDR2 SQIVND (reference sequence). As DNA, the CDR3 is TGTGCCAGTACCCCCCAGGGCAGCTATGGCTACACCTTC. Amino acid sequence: CASTPQGSYGYTF. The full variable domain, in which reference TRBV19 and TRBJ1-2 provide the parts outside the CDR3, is DGGITQSPKYLFRKEGQNVTLSCEQNLNHDAMYWYRQDPGQGLRLIYYSQIVNDFQKGDIAEGYSVSREKKESFPLTVTSAQKNPTAFYLCASTPQGSYGYTFGSGTRLTVV.

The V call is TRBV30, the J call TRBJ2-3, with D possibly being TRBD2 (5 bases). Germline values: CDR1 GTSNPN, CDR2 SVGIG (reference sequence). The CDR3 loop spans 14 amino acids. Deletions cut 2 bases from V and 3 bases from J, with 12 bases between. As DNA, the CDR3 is TGTGCCTGGAGTATAGGGCTAGCTACAGATACGCAGTATTTT. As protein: CAWSIGLATDTQYF.

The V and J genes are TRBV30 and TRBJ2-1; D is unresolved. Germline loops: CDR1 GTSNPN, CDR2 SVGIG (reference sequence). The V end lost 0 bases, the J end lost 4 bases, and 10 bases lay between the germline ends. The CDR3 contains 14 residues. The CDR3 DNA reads TGTGCCTGGAGTGTATCCATGGAGTACAATGAGCAGTTCTTC. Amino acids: CAWSVSMEYNEQFF.

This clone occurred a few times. CDR3 DNA sequence: TGTGCCAGCAGCCAAGATAGGGGCACTGAAGCTTTCTTT. It specifies CASSQDRGTEAFF. The chain couples TRBV14 to TRBJ1-1, with D perhaps matching TRBD1 (5 bases). The germline V gene has CDR1 SGHDN and CDR2 FVKESK. The CDR3 has 13 residues. Between the trimmed V and J ends, which lost 0 bases and 4 bases, there was a span of 6 bases. Combining the CDR3 with reference TRBV14 and TRBJ1-1 gives the whole variable domain EAGVTQFPSHSVIEKGQTVTLRCDPISGHDNLYWYRRVMGKEIKFLLHFVKESKQDESGMPNNRFLAERTGGTYSTLKVQPAELEDSGVYFCASSQDRGTEAFFGQGTRLTVV.

Here the CDR3 reads CASSQTGQGDSPLHF. In DNA, the CDR3 is TGTGCCAGCAGTCAGACCGGACAGGGAGATTCACCCCTCCACTTT. V and J are TRBV6-5 and TRBJ1-6; the match to TRBD1 covers 8 bases. Unmatched junction bases numbered 8, after V lost 5 bases and J lost 8 bases. The V gene's germline CDR1 is MNHEY and CDR2 SVGAGI. The CDR3 contains 15 residues.

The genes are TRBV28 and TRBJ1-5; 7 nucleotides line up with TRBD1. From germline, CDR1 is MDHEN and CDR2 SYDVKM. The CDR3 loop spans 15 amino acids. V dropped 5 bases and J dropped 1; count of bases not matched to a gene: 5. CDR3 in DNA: TGTGCCAGCAGTGTGACAGGGTTGAGCAATCAGCCCCAGCATTTT. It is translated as CASSVTGLSNQPQHF. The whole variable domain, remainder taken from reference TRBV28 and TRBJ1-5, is DVKVTQSSRYLVKRTGEKVFLECVQDMDHENMFWYRQDPGLGLRLIYFSYDVKMKEKGDIPEGYSVSREKKERFSLILESASTNQTSMYLCASSVTGLSNQPQHFGDGTRLSIL.

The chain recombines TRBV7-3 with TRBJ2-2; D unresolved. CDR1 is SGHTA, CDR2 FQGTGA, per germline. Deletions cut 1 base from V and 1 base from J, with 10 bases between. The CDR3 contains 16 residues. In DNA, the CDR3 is TGTGCCAGCAGCTTAAATGCGGTTGGGAACACCGGGGAGCTGTTTTTT. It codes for CASSLNAVGNTGELFF.

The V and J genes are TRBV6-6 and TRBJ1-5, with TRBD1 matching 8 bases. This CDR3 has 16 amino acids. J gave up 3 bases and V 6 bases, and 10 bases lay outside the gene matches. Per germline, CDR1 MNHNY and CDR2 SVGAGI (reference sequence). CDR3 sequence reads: CASRRKGQGHNQPQHF. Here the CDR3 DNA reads TGTGCCAGCAGGAGAAAAGGACAGGGTCACAATCAGCCCCAGCATTTT.

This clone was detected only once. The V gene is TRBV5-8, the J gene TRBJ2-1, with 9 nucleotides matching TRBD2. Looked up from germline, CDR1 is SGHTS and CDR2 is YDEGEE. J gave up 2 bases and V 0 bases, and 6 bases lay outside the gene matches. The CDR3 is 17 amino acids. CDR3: CASSLVLVAGAYNEQFF. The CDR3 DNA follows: TGTGCCAGCAGCTTGGTTTTGGTAGCGGGAGCCTACAATGAGCAGTTCTTC.

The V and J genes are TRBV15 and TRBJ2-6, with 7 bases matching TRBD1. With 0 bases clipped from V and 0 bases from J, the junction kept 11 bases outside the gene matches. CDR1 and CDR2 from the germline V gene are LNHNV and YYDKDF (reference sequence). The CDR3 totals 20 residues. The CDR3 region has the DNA TGTGCCACCAGCAGAGATTGGGGCAGGGGGTCTCACTCTGGGGCCAACGTCCTGACTTTC. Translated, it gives CATSRDWGRGSHSGANVLTF.

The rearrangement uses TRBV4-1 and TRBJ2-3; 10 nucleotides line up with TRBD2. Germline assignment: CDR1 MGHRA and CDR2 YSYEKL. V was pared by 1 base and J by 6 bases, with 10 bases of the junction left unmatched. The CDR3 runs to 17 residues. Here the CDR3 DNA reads TGCGCCAGCAGCCAAGGAATCACTAGCGGGGATACGGATACGCAGTATTTT. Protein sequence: CASSQGITSGDTDTQYF.

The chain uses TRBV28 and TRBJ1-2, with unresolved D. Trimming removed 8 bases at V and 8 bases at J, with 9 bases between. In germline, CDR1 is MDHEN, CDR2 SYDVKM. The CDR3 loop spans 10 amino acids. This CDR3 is CASGAWGYTF. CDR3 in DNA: TGTGCCAGCGGTGCGTGGGGCTACACCTTC.

In DNA form, the CDR3 reads TGTGCCATCAGTGCGACAGGGTACGAGCAGTACTTC. This gives the protein CAISATGYEQYF. J is TRBJ2-7 and V is TRBV10-3; 7 nucleotides align to TRBD1. CDR3 length equals 12 residues. Germline loops: CDR1 ENHRY, CDR2 SYGVKD. V shed 4 bases, J shed 4 bases, and the junction held 1 base outside the gene matches.

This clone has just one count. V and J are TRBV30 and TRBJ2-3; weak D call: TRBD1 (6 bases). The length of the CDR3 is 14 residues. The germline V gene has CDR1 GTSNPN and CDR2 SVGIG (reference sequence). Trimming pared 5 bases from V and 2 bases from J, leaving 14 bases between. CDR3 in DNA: TGTGCCTGGGACCTTGGACAGAACACAGATACGCAGTATTTT. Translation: CAWDLGQNTDTQYF.